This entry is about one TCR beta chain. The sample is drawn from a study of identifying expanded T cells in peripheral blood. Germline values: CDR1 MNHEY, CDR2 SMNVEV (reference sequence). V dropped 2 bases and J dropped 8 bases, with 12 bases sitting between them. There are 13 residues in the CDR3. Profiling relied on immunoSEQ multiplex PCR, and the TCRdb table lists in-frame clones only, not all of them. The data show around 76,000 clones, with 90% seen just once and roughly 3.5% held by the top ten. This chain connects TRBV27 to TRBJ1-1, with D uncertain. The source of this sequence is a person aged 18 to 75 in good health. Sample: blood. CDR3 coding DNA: TGTGCCAGCAGTTTAAGGTGGCCGCCCGAAGCTTTCTTT. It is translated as CASSLRWPPEAFF.